The TCR beta chain under discussion was sequenced for a study of blood T cell repertoires in COVID-19. Study as a whole: Sources were T cells, B-cell-depleted T cells, or PBMCs; the material itself was cDNA or gDNA.

The CDR3 is 12 residues long. V gave up 4 bases and J gave up 8 bases; unmatched junction bases: 2. Germline loops: CDR1 GTSNPN, CDR2 SVGIG (reference sequence). The Seattle site enrolled patients during active infection and followed them longitudinally. Original handling: Reference gene primer amplification gave nucleated cell count estimates. The protocol was immunoSEQ multiplex PCR, while the TCRdb copy is restricted to in-frame clones and leaves out a portion. V and J calls and clone size follow that table, whereas D and trimming were derived from the DNA. Seen here are around 310,000 clones, about 93% observed once, and the top ten hold approximately 6.8%.

The sequenced sample consisted of peripheral blood. The origin of this receptor is a woman in her 30s with COVID-19, enrolled during active disease. The V call is TRBV30, the J call TRBJ2-1; 10 bases are a match to TRBD2. This CDR3 reads CAWTSGRDEQFF. Here the CDR3 DNA reads TGTGCCTGGACTAGCGGGAGAGATGAGCAGTTCTTC.